One sample yielded the 27 T cell receptor beta chains listed below, sequenced in a study of T cell responses to AZD1222 COVID-19 vaccine. Data came from immunoSEQ multiplex PCR; TCRdb stores just in-frame clones and leaves some out. This sample carries some 180,000 clones, around 90% of them seen once, and the ten largest clones take more than 1.5%. This sample comprised peripheral blood, obtained 28 days after the second AZD1222 dose. These receptors all come from an adult who received the AZD1222 COVID-19 vaccine.

The chain employs TRBV5-1 and TRBJ2-1, with 11 bases fitting TRBD2. Trimming took 4 bases from V and 5 from J; bases not matched to a gene: 14. The CDR3 is 18 residues long. From germline, CDR1 is SGHRS and CDR2 YFSETQ. The CDR3 protein is CASSHGAVLAGVDNEQFF. CDR3 bases: TGCGCCAGCAGCCACGGGGCGGTACTAGCGGGGGTGGACAATGAGCAGTTCTTC.

In this sample, this clone turned up once. This sequence joins TRBV11-2 and TRBJ2-6; D ambiguous. V gave up 0 bases and J gave up 0 bases, with 18 bases separating them. The CDR3 extends over 20 amino acids. In germline, CDR1 is SGHAT, CDR2 FQNNGV. The CDR3 sequence is CASSLDPADFRSSGANVLTF. The CDR3 DNA sequence: TGTGCCAGCAGCTTAGATCCAGCAGACTTTCGAAGCTCTGGGGCCAACGTCCTGACTTTC.

V is TRBV29-1 and J is TRBJ2-2, with 10 bases fitting TRBD2. Germline V gene lookup returns CDR1 SQVTM and CDR2 ANQGSEA. J was trimmed by 6 bases and V by 4 bases; bases with no gene match: 14. The CDR3 runs to 17 residues. The CDR3 sequence: CSVGGTSVSQWPGELFF. CDR3 bases: TGCAGCGTTGGTGGGACTAGCGTCTCTCAGTGGCCCGGGGAGCTGTTTTTT.

The chain carries TRBV7-7 and TRBJ2-2; a weak D match, TRBD1 (6 bases). Germline V CDR1 and CDR2: SSHAT, FNYEAQ (reference sequence). The CDR3 consists of 14 residues. V was clipped by 3 bases and J by 5 bases, with 10 bases between them. For the CDR3, the DNA is TGTGCCAGCAGCTTGGGACATACTACCGGGGAGCTGTTTTTT. Translation: CASSLGHTTGELFF.

The chain is built from TRBV4-1 and TRBJ1-5, with TRBD1 identical over 7 bases. This CDR3 region has 15 residues. The germline CDR1 and CDR2 sequences are MGHRA and YSYEKL. V lost 2 bases and J lost 7; bases outside the gene matches: 8. For the CDR3, the DNA is TGCGCCAGCAGCCAACACGTAGGGGGCGGGCAGCCCCAGCATTTT. This encodes CASSQHVGGGQPQHF.

The chain recombines TRBV5-1 with TRBJ2-7; 9 nucleotides align to TRBD1. CDR3 length: 15 residues. V was clipped by 4 bases and J by 5 bases; unmatched bases: 10. CDR1 is SGHRS and CDR2 is YFSETQ in the germline V gene. CDR3 coding DNA: TGCGCCAGCAGCCCTACAGGGGGCGGCGGGAACGAGCAGTACTTC. Protein product: CASSPTGGGGNEQYF.

The rearrangement uses TRBV9 and TRBJ1-2; no clear D. Germline CDR1 reads SGDLS; CDR2 reads YYNGEE. With 0 bases removed from V and 8 bases from J, the gap between germline ends came to 17 bases. The CDR3 is 15 amino acids. The CDR3 nucleotides read TGTGCCAGCAGCGTAGACGTCGAGTCCCTAGTCGGCTACACCTTC. Its translation is CASSVDVESLVGYTF.

The chain recombines TRBV6-2 or TRBV6-3 with TRBJ1-1; a weak D match, TRBD1 (5 bases). CDR1 is MNHEY and CDR2 is SVGEGT in the germline V gene. This CDR3 is 17 amino acids long. The V end lost 4 bases, the J end lost 6 bases, and 24 bases lay between the germline ends. Here the CDR3 DNA reads TGTGCCAGCAGTTTCCTATCCGGGACCCCGGAGGTTGCTGAAGCTTTCTTT. Its translation: CASSFLSGTPEVAEAFF.

Here the CDR3 DNA reads TGTGCCAGCAGCTTGGGAGGTGCAGGGACTGAAGCTTTCTTT. Translation: CASSLGGAGTEAFF. The J gene is TRBJ1-1, the V gene TRBV5-8, with D possibly matching TRBD1 (5 bases). This CDR3 is built from 14 residues. V shed 0 bases and J shed 5 bases, with 11 bases lying between them. CDR1 and CDR2 (germline): SGHTS, YDEGEE.

The chain joins TRBV19 to TRBJ2-4, with 10 positions matching TRBD2. The CDR3 loop spans 18 amino acids. Unmatched junction bases numbered 6, after V lost 1 base and J lost 0 bases. Per the germline V gene, CDR1 is LNHDA and CDR2 is SQIVND (reference sequence). The CDR3 DNA sequence: TGTGCCAGTAGTATAGTAGCGGGGGGCCTAGTAGCCAAAAACATTCAGTACTTC. Amino acid sequence: CASSIVAGGLVAKNIQYF.

The genes are TRBV7-2 and TRBJ2-7, with 7 bases aligning to TRBD2. The germline V gene has CDR1 SGHTA and CDR2 FQGNSA. After removal of 0 bases from V and 3 bases from J, the junction contained 8 bases not matched to a gene. The CDR3 loop spans 16 amino acids. CDR3 sequence (DNA): TGTGCCAGCAGCTTAGCGGCTAGCGGACGACTCTACGAGCAGTACTTC. Amino acids: CASSLAASGRLYEQYF.

V is TRBV2 and J is TRBJ1-5; D call uncertain. CDR3 length equals 12 residues. Trimming left V 7 bases short and J 3 bases short, with 7 bases between. The V gene's germline CDR1 is SNHLY and CDR2 FYNNEI. The CDR3 bases are TGTGCCAGCAATCAGTACAATCAGCCCCAGCATTTT. As protein: CASNQYNQPQHF.

The chain has TRBV9 and TRBJ2-6; D uncertain. The germline CDR1 and CDR2 sequences are SGDLS and YYNGEE. The CDR3 is 13 residues long. V lost 0 bases to trimming and J lost 3 bases, with 1 base between them. CDR3 in amino acids: CASSVVGANVLTF. Written as DNA, the CDR3 is TGTGCCAGCAGCGTAGTTGGGGCCAACGTCCTGACTTTC.

This chain uses TRBV5-1 with TRBJ2-3; 7 bases map to TRBD1. Germline values: CDR1 SGHRS, CDR2 YFSETQ. V gave up 5 bases and J gave up 2 bases; unmatched junction bases: 8. The CDR3 is 15 amino acids. CDR3 DNA: TGCGCCAGCAGGGATACAGGGGACATCACAGATACGCAGTATTTT. As protein: CASRDTGDITDTQYF.

The gene calls are TRBV18 and TRBJ1-5; no definite D call. V was pared by 2 bases and J by 4 bases, with 9 bases between. Germline CDR1 and CDR2: KGHSH and LQKENI. This CDR3 is 14 amino acids long. The CDR3 loop is CASSPDSMNQPQHF. The DNA for the CDR3 is TGTGCCAGCTCACCAGACTCCATGAATCAGCCCCAGCATTTT.

V is TRBV3-1 (or the pseudogene TRBV3-2) and J is TRBJ1-2; D is perhaps TRBD1 (6 bases). The V and J ends lost 4 bases and 4 bases respectively, with 10 bases between them. The V gene's germline CDR1 is LGHDT and CDR2 YNNKEL (reference sequence). The CDR3 extends over 13 amino acids. The CDR3 loop is CASSRGQIYGYTF. CDR3 coding DNA: TGTGCCAGCAGCCGAGGACAGATCTATGGCTACACCTTC.

This clone was counted a few times. This sequence joins TRBV5-1 and TRBJ1-1; a possible D gene is TRBD1 (6 bases). V shed 7 bases and J shed 3 bases, with 13 bases lying between them. The CDR3 covers 13 residues. Germline CDR1 SGHRS, CDR2 YFSETQ. This CDR3 is CASRGRDYTEAFF. The DNA for the CDR3 is TGCGCCAGCCGGGGGCGCGATTACACTGAAGCTTTCTTT.

The V and J genes are TRBV12-3 or TRBV12-4 and TRBJ1-2; 11 bases are shared with TRBD1. The length of the CDR3 is 13 residues. Germline trimming cut 6 bases from V and 6 bases from J; bases unmatched to any gene: 3. CDR3 sequence (DNA): TGTGCCAGCAGCTCGGACAGGGGGCATGGCTACACCTTC. Translating it yields CASSSDRGHGYTF.

V gene TRBV2 combines with J gene TRBJ1-5; 7 bases fit TRBD1. The CDR3 has 16 amino acids. Trimming removed 6 bases from V and 1 base from J; junction bases left unmatched: 9. Germline V gene data show CDR1 as SNHLY and CDR2 as FYNNEI. CDR3 in DNA: TGTGCCAGCAGACCCAAAACAGGGGAGAGCAATCAGCCCCAGCATTTT. Protein: CASRPKTGESNQPQHF.

The genes are TRBV18 and TRBJ2-7, with 7 bases that match TRBD1. The germline gives CDR1 KGHSH, CDR2 LQKENI. This CDR3 region has 15 residues. V gave up 2 bases and J gave up 0 bases; unmatched junction bases: 4. This chain's CDR3 is CASSPDRVPSYEQYF. CDR3 sequence (DNA): TGTGCCAGCTCACCAGACAGGGTCCCCTCCTACGAGCAGTACTTC.

The chain is built from TRBV5-1 and TRBJ2-1, with 7 bases matching TRBD2. Germline V gene lookup returns CDR1 SGHRS and CDR2 YFSETQ. After removal of 5 bases from V and 2 bases from J, the junction contained 7 bases not matched to a gene. The CDR3 is 15 amino acids. The CDR3 sequence: CASSRGRGTYNEQFF. The CDR3 nucleotides read TGCGCCAGCAGTCGCGGGAGAGGGACCTACAATGAGCAGTTCTTC.

The sample holds a few counts of this clone. The chain is built from TRBV19 and TRBJ2-2; D may be TRBD2 (5 bases). The CDR3 is 14 residues long. V was clipped by 4 bases and J by 4 bases, with 10 bases between them. The germline V gene encodes CDR1 LNHDA and CDR2 SQIVND (reference sequence). CDR3 sequence (DNA): TGTGCCAGTAGTAACCGGGGTGGCACCGGGGAGCTGTTTTTT. Amino acid sequence: CASSNRGGTGELFF.

In nucleotides, the CDR3 is TGTGCCAGCAGCCGACTAGCGGGAACCACAGATACGCAGTATTTT. This codes for CASSRLAGTTDTQYF. V and J are TRBV2 and TRBJ2-3, with 11 bases lining up with TRBD2. In germline, CDR1 is SNHLY, CDR2 FYNNEI. V lost 6 bases and J lost 2; bases outside the gene matches: 4. The CDR3 is 15 amino acids.

DNA for the CDR3: TGCAGCGTTGGGGGAGGGTACGAGCAGCCCCAGCATTTT. Encoded protein: CSVGGGYEQPQHF. The chain carries TRBV29-1 and TRBJ1-5; D is unclear. The CDR3 loop spans 13 amino acids. V was clipped by 4 bases and J by 7 bases, with 14 bases between them. The germline gives CDR1 SQVTM, CDR2 ANQGSEA. The variable domain in full, completed from reference TRBV29-1 and TRBJ1-5, reads SAVISQKPSRDICQRGTSLTIQCQVDSQVTMMFWYRQQPGQSLTLIATANQGSEATYESGFVIDKFPISRPNLTFSTLTVSNMSPEDSSIYLCSVGGGYEQPQHFGDGTRLSIL.

The V gene is TRBV18, the J gene TRBJ2-5; TRBD1 matches 7 bases. J was trimmed by 5 bases and V by 6 bases; bases with no gene match: 9. The germline V gene encodes CDR1 KGHSH and CDR2 LQKENI. This CDR3 is built from 14 residues. The CDR3 loop is CASSGRGRRETQYF. In DNA form, the CDR3 reads TGTGCCAGCTCGGGTAGGGGGCGCCGGGAGACCCAGTACTTC.

This chain joins TRBV5-6 and TRBJ2-2; maybe TRBD1 (6 bases). V lost 2 bases and J 4 bases, leaving 18 bases between the germline ends. Germline assignment: CDR1 SGHDT and CDR2 YYEEEE. The CDR3 is 17 amino acids. CDR3 bases: TGTGCCAGCAGCTTTGAACAGGGCACTCTCTTCACCGGGGAGCTGTTTTTT. Its translation: CASSFEQGTLFTGELFF.

The CDR3 reads CASSPALNTEAFF. The DNA for the CDR3 is TGTGCCAGTAGTCCGGCCCTGAACACTGAAGCTTTCTTT. J is TRBJ1-1 and V is TRBV19, with unresolved D. Germline CDR1 is LNHDA and CDR2 is SQIVND (reference sequence). V was cut by 5 bases and J by 0 bases, with 7 bases left in between. There are 13 residues in the CDR3. The whole variable domain, filled in from reference TRBV19 and TRBJ1-1, reads DGGITQSPKYLFRKEGQNVTLSCEQNLNHDAMYWYRQDPGQGLRLIYYSQIVNDFQKGDIAEGYSVSREKKESFPLTVTSAQKNPTAFYLCASSPALNTEAFFGQGTRLTVV.